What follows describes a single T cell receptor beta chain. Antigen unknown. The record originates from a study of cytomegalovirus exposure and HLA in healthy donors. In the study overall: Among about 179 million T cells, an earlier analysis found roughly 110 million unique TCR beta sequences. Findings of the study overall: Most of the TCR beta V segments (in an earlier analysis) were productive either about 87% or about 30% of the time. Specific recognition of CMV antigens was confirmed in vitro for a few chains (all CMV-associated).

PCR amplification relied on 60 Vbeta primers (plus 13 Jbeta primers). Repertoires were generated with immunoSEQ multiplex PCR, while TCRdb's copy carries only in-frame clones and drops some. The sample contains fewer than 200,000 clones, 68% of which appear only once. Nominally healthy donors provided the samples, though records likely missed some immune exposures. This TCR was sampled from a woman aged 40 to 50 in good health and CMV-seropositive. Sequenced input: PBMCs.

The CDR3 DNA is TGCGCCAGCAGCTTTGGGCCAGCCGACACCTACGAGCAGTACTTC. Translating it yields CASSFGPADTYEQYF. This chain joins TRBV5-1 and TRBJ2-7; no clear D. Germline values: CDR1 SGHRS, CDR2 YFSETQ. CDR3 length: 15 residues. Deletions cut 2 bases from V and 2 bases from J, with 14 bases between.